This T cell receptor beta chain is from a study of T cell responses to AZD1222 COVID-19 vaccine. On this clone: Its target is not known.

Clones were sequenced by immunoSEQ multiplex PCR, and TCRdb holds only the in-frame ones, with some missing. This table holds 95,000 to 150,000 clones, 89% found once. Points from the study as a whole: Spike-specific TCR depth and breadth grew after two AZD1222 doses. Across the whole spike, CD4 TCRs peaked at regions 160-218 and 743-854. Seropositive AZD1222 recipients at baseline numbered only 6 or 7. Every sample of the repertoires postdated the peak T cell response.

The material was peripheral blood, obtained on day 0 of AZD1222 vaccination. This TCR came from an adult in good health.

As DNA, the CDR3 is TGTGCCAGCAAGACGTCCTACGAGCAGTACTTC. The encoded protein is CASKTSYEQYF. The V and J genes are TRBV2 and TRBJ2-7; D gene unclear. The CDR3 is made up of 11 amino acids. Germline V gene sequence: CDR1 SNHLY, CDR2 FYNNEI. Trimming pared 7 bases from V and 1 base from J, leaving 5 bases between. Combining the CDR3 with reference TRBV2 and TRBJ2-7 gives the whole variable domain EPEVTQTPSHQVTQMGQEVILRCVPISNHLYFYWYRQILGQKVEFLVSFYNNEISEKSEIFDDQFSVERPDGSNFTLKIRSTKLEDSAMYFCASKTSYEQYFGPGTRLTVT.